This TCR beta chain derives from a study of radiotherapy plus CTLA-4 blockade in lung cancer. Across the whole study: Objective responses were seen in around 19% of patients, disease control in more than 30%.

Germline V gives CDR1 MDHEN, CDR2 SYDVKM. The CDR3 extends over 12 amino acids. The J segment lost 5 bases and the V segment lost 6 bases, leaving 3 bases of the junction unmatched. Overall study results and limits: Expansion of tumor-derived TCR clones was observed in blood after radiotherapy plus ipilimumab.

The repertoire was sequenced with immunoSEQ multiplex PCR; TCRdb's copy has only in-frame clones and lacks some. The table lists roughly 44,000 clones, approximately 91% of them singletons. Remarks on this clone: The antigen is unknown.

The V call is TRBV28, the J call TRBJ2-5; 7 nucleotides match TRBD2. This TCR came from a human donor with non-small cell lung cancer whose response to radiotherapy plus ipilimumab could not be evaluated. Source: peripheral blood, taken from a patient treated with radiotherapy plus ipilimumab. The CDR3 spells CASRPGGETQYF. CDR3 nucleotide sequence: TGTGCCAGCAGACCCGGGGGGGAGACCCAGTACTTC.